The present entry profiles one TCR beta chain with its context. This clonotype was seen only a few times. No antigen is known for it. The sample holds no much larger clone one base away, and base qualities are not on file. Sequencing instrument: Illumina NovaSeq 6000. TCRalpha and TCRbeta cDNA libraries were built by 5'RACE with constant-segment primers, adding sample barcodes and unique molecular identifiers. Trizol reagent was used to extract RNA from every sample. Library amplification was performed in two PCR steps, and a second sample barcode and Illumina TruSeq adapters were introduced in the second step. Libraries were sequenced on an Illumina NovaSeq with 2 x 150 bp paired-end reads. Per the authors' processing: With migec v1.2.7, reads were demultiplexed and then collapsed into UMI-guided consensus sequences. Using mixcr v2.1.11, UMI consensuses were aligned to TRA and TRB V and J templates and then assembled into clonotypes. Clonotypes were classified as expanded or contracted when called significant by both edgeR and NoisET, with noise models trained on biological replicates. For edgeR calls, a false discovery rate-adjusted p below 0.01 and a log2 fold-change threshold of 1 were applied. As an exploratory analysis of dynamics, max-normalized trajectories of the 1000 most abundant clonotypes were examined with PCA combined with hierarchical clustering. The CD4 or CD8 phenotype of responding clones was assigned using the separately sequenced CD4+ and CD8+ repertoires. The public reads were reanalyzed by TCRdb: fastp trimming at Q25, MiXCR alignment, in-frame beta chains only. Rows with a matching CDR3 protein are joined into one entry that keeps the most common DNA and genes. It is TCRdb's table, rather than the study itself, that gives the V and J calls and clone size. Counted in this sample were 500,000 to 600,000 distinct CDR3 sequences; roughly 18% of them appeared once. In total, the top ten clones hold 12% of the sample.

Ficoll-Paque density gradient centrifugation was the method used to isolate PBMCs. This entry is derived from a study of T-cell memory formation after mild COVID-19 (dated by TCRdb to about 2021). Looking at the study overall: TCR sequence clusters from the two donors were largely donor specific. In a couple of donors, T-cell clones that expanded and contracted after mild COVID-19 were followed by sequencing TCRalpha and TCRbeta repertoires longitudinally. The cohort comprised two young, previously healthy adult volunteers, one female and one male. Study-wide conclusions, independent of this receptor: From day 15 to 85, contracting clones showed balanced CD4/CD8 phenotypes, whereas a second wave of clones that expanded from day 15 to 37 leaned towards CD4+. Only a couple of mild cases were covered by the study, and larger cohorts that include severe cases with pre-infection samples were considered necessary. SARS-CoV-2 specificity of the second-wave clones peaking on day 37 was not confirmed. Some responding clones were detected in pre-infection memory, suggesting pre-existing cross-reactive memory T cells joined the SARS-CoV-2 response. Contracting CD4+ clones were located mainly in the CM and EM memory subsets, whereas CD8+ clones were found to be enriched in EMRA.

The origin of this receptor is an adult woman who had mild COVID-19 (a few samples of this study predate the infection). The sample titles of this study are shuffled in the database, so cell type and time point are left out; the donor was told from shared clones. Source material: PBMCs or a T cell subset sorted from them (not recorded which).

The CDR3 amino acid sequence is: CASSPPGAGGYNEQFF. The nucleotide sequence is TGTGCCAGCAGCCCCCCGGGAGCGGGAGGGTACAATGAGCAGTTCTTC. The chain employs TRBV4-2 and TRBJ2-1; 10 bases in the junction line up with TRBD2. The CDR1 and CDR2 encoded by the germline V gene are LGHNA and YNFKEQ. V is cut back by 4 bases and J by 4 bases, with 7 bases in the junction unmatched. From its cysteine to its phenylalanine, the CDR3 spans 16 amino acids. Only the CDR3 DNA is retained, 48 bases long and in frame from the first base.